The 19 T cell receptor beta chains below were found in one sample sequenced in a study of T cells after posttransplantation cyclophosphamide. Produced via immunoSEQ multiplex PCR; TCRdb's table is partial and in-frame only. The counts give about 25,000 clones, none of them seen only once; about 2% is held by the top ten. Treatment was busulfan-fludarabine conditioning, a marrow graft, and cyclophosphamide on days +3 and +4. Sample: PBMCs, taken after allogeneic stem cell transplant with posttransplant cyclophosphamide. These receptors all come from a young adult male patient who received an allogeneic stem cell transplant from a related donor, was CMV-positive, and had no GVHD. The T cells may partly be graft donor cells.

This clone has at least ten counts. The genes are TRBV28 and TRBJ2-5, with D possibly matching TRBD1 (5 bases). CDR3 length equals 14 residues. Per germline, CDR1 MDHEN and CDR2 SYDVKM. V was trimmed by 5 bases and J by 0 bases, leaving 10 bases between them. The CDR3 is CASSLDTDQETQYF. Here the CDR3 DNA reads TGTGCCAGCAGTCTGGACACCGACCAAGAGACCCAGTACTTC.

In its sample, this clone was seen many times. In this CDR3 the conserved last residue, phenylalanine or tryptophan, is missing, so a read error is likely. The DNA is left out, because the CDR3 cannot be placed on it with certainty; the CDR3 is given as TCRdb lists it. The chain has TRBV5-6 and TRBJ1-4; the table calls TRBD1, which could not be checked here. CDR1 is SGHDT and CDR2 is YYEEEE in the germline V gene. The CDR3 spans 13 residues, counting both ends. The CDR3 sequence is CASSSLPGQVTWV.

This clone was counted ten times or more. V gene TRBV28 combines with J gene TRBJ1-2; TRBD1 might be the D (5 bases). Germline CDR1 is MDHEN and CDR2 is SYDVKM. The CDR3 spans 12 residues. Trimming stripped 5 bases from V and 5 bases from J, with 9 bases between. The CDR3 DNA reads TGTGCCAGCAGTAGGACAAAATATGGCTACACCTTC. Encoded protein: CASSRTKYGYTF.

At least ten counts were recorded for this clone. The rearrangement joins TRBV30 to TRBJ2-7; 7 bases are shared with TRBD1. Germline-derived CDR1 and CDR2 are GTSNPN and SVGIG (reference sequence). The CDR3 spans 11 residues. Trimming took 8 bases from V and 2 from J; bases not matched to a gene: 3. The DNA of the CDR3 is TGTGCCGTTGACAGGGCCTACGAGCAGTACTTC. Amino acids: CAVDRAYEQYF.

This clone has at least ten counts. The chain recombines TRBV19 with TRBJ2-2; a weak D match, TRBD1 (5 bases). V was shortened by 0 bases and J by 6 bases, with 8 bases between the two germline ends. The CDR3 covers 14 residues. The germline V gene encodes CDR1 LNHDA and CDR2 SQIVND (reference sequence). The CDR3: CASSIDQGSGELFF. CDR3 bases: TGTGCCAGTAGTATAGATCAGGGTTCCGGGGAGCTGTTTTTT.

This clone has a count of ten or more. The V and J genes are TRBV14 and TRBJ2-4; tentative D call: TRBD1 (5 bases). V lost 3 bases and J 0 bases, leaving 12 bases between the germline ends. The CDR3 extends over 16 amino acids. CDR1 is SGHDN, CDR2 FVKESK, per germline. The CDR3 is CASSHAQGPAKNIQYF. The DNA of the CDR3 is TGTGCCAGCAGCCATGCCCAGGGCCCAGCCAAAAACATTCAGTACTTC.

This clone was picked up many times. CDR3 sequence: CASSQATSGVYEQYF. The DNA of the CDR3 is TGTGCCAGCAGCCAGGCGACTAGCGGGGTCTACGAGCAGTACTTC. The chain has TRBV4-2 and TRBJ2-7; TRBD2 matches 11 bases. The CDR3 length is 15 residues. Germline V gives CDR1 LGHNA, CDR2 YNFKEQ. J lost 3 bases, V lost 3 bases, and 4 bases had no gene match.

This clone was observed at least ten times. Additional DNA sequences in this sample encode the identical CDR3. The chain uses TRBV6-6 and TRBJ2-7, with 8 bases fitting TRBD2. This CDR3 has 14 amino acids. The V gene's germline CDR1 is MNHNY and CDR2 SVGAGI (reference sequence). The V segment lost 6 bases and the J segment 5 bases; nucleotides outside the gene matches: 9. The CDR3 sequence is CASSQGRGGHEQYF. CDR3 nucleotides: TGTGCCAGCAGCCAGGGACGGGGGGGACACGAGCAGTACTTC.

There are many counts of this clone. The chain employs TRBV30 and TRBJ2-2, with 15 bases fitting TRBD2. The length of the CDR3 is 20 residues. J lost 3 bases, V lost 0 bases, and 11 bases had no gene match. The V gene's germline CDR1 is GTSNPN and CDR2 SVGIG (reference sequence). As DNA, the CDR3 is TGTGCCTGGAGTGTACTTTTAGGACTAGCGGGAGGGCCGGACACCGGGGAGCTGTTTTTT. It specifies CAWSVLLGLAGGPDTGELFF.

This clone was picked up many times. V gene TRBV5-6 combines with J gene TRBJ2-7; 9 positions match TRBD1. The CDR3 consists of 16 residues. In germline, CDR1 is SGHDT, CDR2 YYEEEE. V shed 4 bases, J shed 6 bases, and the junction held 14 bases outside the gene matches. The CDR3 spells CASSATSGTGFPEQYF. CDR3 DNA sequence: TGTGCCAGCAGCGCGACGTCCGGGACAGGGTTCCCCGAGCAGTACTTC. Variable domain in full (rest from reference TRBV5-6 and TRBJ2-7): DAGVTQSPTHLIKTRGQQVTLRCSPKSGHDTVSWYQQALGQGPQFIFQYYEEEERQRGNFPDRFSGHQFPNYSSELNVNALLLGDSALYLCASSATSGTGFPEQYFGPGTRLTVT.

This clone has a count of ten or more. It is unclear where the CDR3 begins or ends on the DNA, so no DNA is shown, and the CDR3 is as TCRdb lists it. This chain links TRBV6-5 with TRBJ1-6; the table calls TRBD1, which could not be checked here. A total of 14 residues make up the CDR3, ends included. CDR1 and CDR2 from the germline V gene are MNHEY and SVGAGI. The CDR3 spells CASSSGQGNSPLHF.

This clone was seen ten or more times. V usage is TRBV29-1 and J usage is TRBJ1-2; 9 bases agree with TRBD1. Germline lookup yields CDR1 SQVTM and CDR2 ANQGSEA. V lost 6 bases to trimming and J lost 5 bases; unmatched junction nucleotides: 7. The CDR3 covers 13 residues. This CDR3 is CSVLTGGNYGYTF. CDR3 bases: TGCAGCGTCCTGACAGGGGGGAATTATGGCTACACCTTC.

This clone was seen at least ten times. CDR3 DNA sequence: TGCGCCAGCAGCCAATACCCGGGACTAGCGGGGCAAGAGACCCAGTACTTC. This codes for CASSQYPGLAGQETQYF. This sequence joins TRBV5-1 and TRBJ2-5, with 13 bases matching TRBD2. CDR3 length: 17 amino acids. The V gene end was trimmed by 4 bases and the J gene end by 2 bases; junction bases not matched to a gene: 8. Germline CDR1 reads SGHRS; CDR2 reads YFSETQ. Full variable domain (rest looked up from reference TRBV5-1 and TRBJ2-5): KAGVTQTPRYLIKTRGQQVTLSCSPISGHRSVSWYQQTPGQGLQFLFEYFSETQRNKGNFPGRFSGRQFSNSRSEMNVSTLELGDSALYLCASSQYPGLAGQETQYFGPGTRLLVL.

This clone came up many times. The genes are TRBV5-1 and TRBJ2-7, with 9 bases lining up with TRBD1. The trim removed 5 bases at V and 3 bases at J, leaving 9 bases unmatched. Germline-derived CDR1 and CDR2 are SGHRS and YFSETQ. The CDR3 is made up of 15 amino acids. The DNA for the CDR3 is TGCGCCAGCAGATCGACGTGGGACAGGGTCTACGAGCAGTACTTC. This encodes CASRSTWDRVYEQYF.

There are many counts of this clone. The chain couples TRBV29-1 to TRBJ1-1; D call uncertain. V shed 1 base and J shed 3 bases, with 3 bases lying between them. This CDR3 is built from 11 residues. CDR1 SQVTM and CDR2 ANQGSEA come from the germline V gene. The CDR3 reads CSVEGDTEAFF. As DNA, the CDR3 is TGCAGCGTTGAAGGAGACACTGAAGCTTTCTTT. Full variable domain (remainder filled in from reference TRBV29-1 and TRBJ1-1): SAVISQKPSRDICQRGTSLTIQCQVDSQVTMMFWYRQQPGQSLTLIATANQGSEATYESGFVIDKFPISRPNLTFSTLTVSNMSPEDSSIYLCSVEGDTEAFFGQGTRLTVV.

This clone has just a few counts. The CDR3 bases are TGCGCCAGCAGCCAAGCAGGGGACTACGAGCAGTACTTC. Protein: CASSQAGDYEQYF. This rearrangement joins TRBV4-1 to TRBJ2-5, with D possibly being TRBD1 (6 bases). The last part of the DNA fits TRBJ2-7 better; the J call may be wrong. The length of the CDR3 is 13 residues. Germline-derived CDR1 and CDR2 are MGHRA and YSYEKL.

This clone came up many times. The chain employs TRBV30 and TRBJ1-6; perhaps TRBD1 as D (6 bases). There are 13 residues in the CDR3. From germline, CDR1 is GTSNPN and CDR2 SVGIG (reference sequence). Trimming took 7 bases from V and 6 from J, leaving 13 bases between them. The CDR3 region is CASTGLRNSPLHF. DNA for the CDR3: TGTGCCTCAACAGGGTTACGTAATTCACCCCTCCACTTT.

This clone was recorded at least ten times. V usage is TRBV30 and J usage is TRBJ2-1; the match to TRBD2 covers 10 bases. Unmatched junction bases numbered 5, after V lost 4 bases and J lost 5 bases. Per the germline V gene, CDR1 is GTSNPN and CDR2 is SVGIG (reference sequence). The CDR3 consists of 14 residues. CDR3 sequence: CAWILAGGHNEQFF. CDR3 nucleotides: TGTGCCTGGATCTTAGCGGGAGGCCACAATGAGCAGTTCTTC.

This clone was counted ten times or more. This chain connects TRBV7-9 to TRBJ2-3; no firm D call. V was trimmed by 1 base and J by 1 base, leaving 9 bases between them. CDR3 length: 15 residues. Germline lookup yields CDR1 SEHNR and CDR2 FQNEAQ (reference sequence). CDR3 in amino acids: CASSLGSSGTDTQYF. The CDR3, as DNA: TGTGCCAGCAGCTTAGGGAGCTCCGGCACAGATACGCAGTATTTT.